The subject of this entry is one T cell receptor (beta chain). The antigen this receptor binds is unknown. Within one base of it there is no much larger clone, and no base qualities were kept. CDR1 and CDR2 (MDHEN, SYDVKM) derive from the germline V gene. V and J are trimmed by 5 bases and 6 bases, and the gene matches miss 6 bases of the junction. There are 13 amino acids in the CDR3, from cysteine to phenylalanine inclusive. Only the CDR3 DNA stays, 39 bases, in frame from base 1. This sample is drawn from a study of shared T cell receptors in the human thymus (dated by TCRdb to the early 2020s). At the level of the whole study: The study examined how the human thymus generates shared, self-reactive T-cell receptor alpha chains.

The method was the immunoSEQ multiplex PCR assay. TCRdb re-hosts the immuneACCESS table, in-frame sequences only. Its copies lack some clones; in the studies checked, an unresolved V gene accounts for under half of them, and the cause for the rest is not known. Across this sample there are some 700,000 clones, with 88% seen only once. 0.008% to 0.011% of the sample goes to the ten largest clones. These data were likewise used in another study, on human thymus T cells. As that second study puts it: In Finland, the donors were immunologically healthy infants who were having open corrective cardiac surgery for congenital heart defects. Thymus tissue was obtained as surgical resects removed during corrective cardiac surgery. Usage of V and J gene segments appeared to be biased in both the thymic and the peripheral blood repertoires. The related research found that thymic TCR repertoires overlapped highly between unrelated individuals. The study characterized TCR alpha and beta repertoires from about 8 infant thymus samples and a few related peripheral blood samples. Donor ages ranged from about 6 to 244 days, and the cohort comprised over 5 male and a couple of female infants. After being mechanically released from the tissue, thymocytes were kept at -70 degrees C in pellets of 10-30 million cells. A QIAsymphony instrument was used to extract genomic DNA from the frozen cell pellets. Using the immunoSEQ multiplex PCR assay, the TCRB and TCRAD loci were amplified from a standardized quantity of quality-controlled genomic DNA. The amplicons spanned the V(D)J region and were long enough to cover the CDR3 and allow V and J genes to be identified. The amplicons were sequenced on an Illumina platform via the commercial immunoSEQ service. Corrections for primer bias and sequencing errors followed previously described methods, while TCRAD and TCRB definitions were based on the IMGT database. immunoSEQ Analyzer 3.0 and VDJTools were used for repertoire analysis, which covered basic statistics, V/J segment usage, diversity estimates, rarefaction and pairwise overlap. Chao1, ChaoE, Efron-Thisted, Shannon and inverse Simpson indices were used to estimate diversity, which was also estimated on datasets down-sampled to the smallest sample. For repertoire overlap, CDR3 nucleotide sequence, V gene and J gene had to match strictly, and clustering was done by Jaccard-based multidimensional scaling. Thymus samples yielded on average around 800,000 unique TCRB clonotypes, compared with 65,000 to 100,000 from blood samples.

Recombination connected TRBV28 to TRBJ1-2, with 7 bases matching TRBD1. Sequencing was performed on thymocytes. The receptor's source is a boy younger than two with a congenital heart defect. Donor details come from another sample of the same person, matched by shared clones. The CDR3 corresponds to CASSPDREDGYTF. The base sequence is TGTGCCAGCAGTCCAGACAGGGAGGATGGCTACACCTTC.